Detailed here is one T cell receptor (beta chain). Its target is unknown. Trimming shortened V by 2 bases and J by 2 bases, and 3 bases separated the two germline ends. Germline values: CDR1 SGHVS, CDR2 FNYEAQ. The CDR3 spans 13 residues. The sample is drawn from a study of radiotherapy plus CTLA-4 blockade in lung cancer. Study background: Objective responses were documented in around a sixth of patients, with disease control in about 28%.

Findings and limits, study-wide: TCR clones from tumors expanded in blood after radiotherapy plus ipilimumab. Early clonal dynamics of blood T cells, together with interferon-beta, were reported as the best response predictor.

Using immunoSEQ multiplex PCR, the repertoire was profiled, and TCRdb retains in-frame clones only, with some absent. The repertoire includes tens of thousands of clones, 65% to 85% of them detected once, and about 3.9% sits in the top ten. Focal radiation plus CTLA-4 blockade with ipilimumab was administered to patients who had chemo-refractory metastatic non-small-cell lung cancer. This clonotype originated in a human donor with non-small cell lung cancer who had stable disease on radiotherapy plus ipilimumab. The V call is TRBV7-6, the J call TRBJ2-2; D remains unclear. The material sequenced was peripheral blood, taken from a patient treated with radiotherapy plus ipilimumab. The CDR3 DNA is TGTGCCAGCAGCTTAATTAACACCGGGGAGCTGTTTTTT. It is translated as CASSLINTGELFF.